A selection of T cell receptor beta chains follows, all from one sample in a study of blood T cell repertoires in COVID-19. Produced via immunoSEQ multiplex PCR; TCRdb's table is partial and in-frame only. The repertoire has 250,000 to 350,000 clones, approximately 90% of them found once; the top ten carry nearly 7%. The specimen was peripheral blood. These receptors all come from a woman younger than 45 with COVID-19, enrolled during active disease. CDR3s include the opening cysteine and the closing phenylalanine or tryptophan. The D gene is left open where the match is weak. A row's size may be missing; if present it is once, few, many or a size class.

j_call: TRBJ1-2; v_call: TRBV5-1; d_call: -; clone_size: -; cdr3_nt: TGCGCCAGCAGCTTGGGGCAGCGACAGTCCTGGATCTATGGCTACACCTTC; cdr3_aa: CASSLGQRQSWIYGYTF
j_call: TRBJ2-7; v_call: TRBV14; d_call: -; clone_size: -; cdr3_nt: TGTGCCAGCAGTCCCCTTGGGGGGTCCTACGAGCAGTACTTC; cdr3_aa: CASSPLGGSYEQYF
j_call: TRBJ2-2; v_call: TRBV6-5; d_call: TRBD1; clone_size: -; cdr3_nt: TGTGCCAGCAGTTACTCTCAGGGGGCCGGGGAGCTGTTTTTT; cdr3_aa: CASSYSQGAGELFF
j_call: TRBJ1-6; v_call: TRBV30; d_call: TRBD1; clone_size: -; cdr3_nt: TGTGCCTGGACCCCAGGGGGCAGCTCCTATAATTCACCCCTCCACTTT; cdr3_aa: CAWTPGGSSYNSPLHF
j_call: TRBJ2-3; v_call: TRBV28; d_call: TRBD2; clone_size: -; cdr3_nt: TGTGCCAGCACCCCCCATGGAGCGGGAGTTACAGATACGCAGTATTTT; cdr3_aa: CASTPHGAGVTDTQYF
j_call: TRBJ2-7; v_call: TRBV30; d_call: -; clone_size: -; cdr3_nt: TGTGCCTGGAGCCTCCCCCCGTACGAGCAGTACTTC; cdr3_aa: CAWSLPPYEQYF
j_call: TRBJ2-2; v_call: TRBV4-2; d_call: TRBD1; clone_size: -; cdr3_nt: TGTGCCGGCAGCCAGGGCGGTCCGGGACAGGGGGCTGGGGAGCTGTTTTTT; cdr3_aa: CAGSQGGPGQGAGELFF
j_call: TRBJ1-2; v_call: TRBV27; d_call: TRBD1; clone_size: -; cdr3_nt: TGTGCCAGCAGGGGGCGCAACGTAGGACAGGGAGGGGTCTATGGCTACACCTTC; cdr3_aa: CASRGRNVGQGGVYGYTF
j_call: TRBJ1-2; v_call: TRBV30; d_call: TRBD1; clone_size: -; cdr3_nt: TGTGCCTGGAGTGTAGGACAGGCCAACTATGGCTACACCTTC; cdr3_aa: CAWSVGQANYGYTF
j_call: TRBJ2-2; v_call: TRBV11-3; d_call: -; clone_size: -; cdr3_nt: TGTGCCAGCAGCCTAGCCCGGACCGGGGAGCTGTTTTTT; cdr3_aa: CASSLARTGELFF
j_call: TRBJ1-1; v_call: TRBV28; d_call: TRBD1; clone_size: -; cdr3_nt: TGTGCCAGCAGCCCACCTGCAGGGGGCGTGATAGCTTTCTTT; cdr3_aa: CASSPPAGGVIAFF
j_call: TRBJ2-1; v_call: TRBV5-1; d_call: TRBD2; clone_size: -; cdr3_nt: TGCGCCAGCAGCTCGGGACTAGCCCACGCCCTAAATGAGCAGTTCTTC; cdr3_aa: CASSSGLAHALNEQFF
j_call: TRBJ2-2; v_call: TRBV28; d_call: TRBD2; clone_size: -; cdr3_nt: TGTGCCAGCAGTCAGAGCGGGAGGGCCGGGGAGCTGTTTTTT; cdr3_aa: CASSQSGRAGELFF
j_call: TRBJ1-1; v_call: TRBV19; d_call: -; clone_size: -; cdr3_nt: TGTGCCAGTAGTATCCAGGCGAACACTGAAGCTTTCTTT; cdr3_aa: CASSIQANTEAFF
j_call: TRBJ2-3; v_call: TRBV2; d_call: TRBD2; clone_size: -; cdr3_nt: TGTGCCAGCAGTGACGACGGGAGGCCCCTCGATACGCAGTATTTT; cdr3_aa: CASSDDGRPLDTQYF
j_call: TRBJ1-5; v_call: TRBV7-8; d_call: TRBD1; clone_size: -; cdr3_nt: TGTGCCAGCAGCCCACGGACAGGGGACCTGCAGCCCCAGCATTTT; cdr3_aa: CASSPRTGDLQPQHF
j_call: TRBJ2-7; v_call: TRBV9; d_call: -; clone_size: -; cdr3_nt: TGTGCCAGCAGCGTAGGGAGGGGGCAGCCCATGTACGAGCAGTACTTC; cdr3_aa: CASSVGRGQPMYEQYF
j_call: TRBJ1-1; v_call: TRBV27; d_call: TRBD1; clone_size: -; cdr3_nt: TGTGCCAGCAGTTTACAGACAGGGACTGAAGCTTTCTTT; cdr3_aa: CASSLQTGTEAFF
j_call: TRBJ2-1; v_call: TRBV9; d_call: TRBD1; clone_size: -; cdr3_nt: TGTGCCAGCAGCCCGGACAGGGCCTCATACAATGAGCAGTTCTTC; cdr3_aa: CASSPDRASYNEQFF
j_call: TRBJ1-2; v_call: TRBV7-3; d_call: -; clone_size: -; cdr3_nt: TGTGCCAGCAGCTTAACCGGGGAGGTGGGCTATGGCTACACCTTC; cdr3_aa: CASSLTGEVGYGYTF
j_call: TRBJ1-1; v_call: TRBV6-5; d_call: -; clone_size: -; cdr3_nt: TGTGCCAGCATCCCGGGGTTCATGAACACTGAAGCTTTCTTT; cdr3_aa: CASIPGFMNTEAFF
j_call: TRBJ1-4; v_call: TRBV12-1; d_call: -; clone_size: few; cdr3_nt: TGTGCCAGCAGCCCCTTTCGGGAAGGGGGCTTATCTAATGAAAAACTGTTTTTT; cdr3_aa: CASSPFREGGLSNEKLFF
j_call: TRBJ2-7; v_call: TRBV14; d_call: -; clone_size: -; cdr3_nt: TGTGCCAGCAGCTTTAAGGCACTCCCGGGCGAGCAGTACTTC; cdr3_aa: CASSFKALPGEQYF
j_call: TRBJ2-1; v_call: TRBV29-1; d_call: -; clone_size: -; cdr3_nt: TGCAGCGTCCCATCCACAGGGTCCTACAATGAGCAGTTCTTC; cdr3_aa: CSVPSTGSYNEQFF
j_call: TRBJ2-7; v_call: TRBV9; d_call: -; clone_size: -; cdr3_nt: TGTGCCAGCAGCGTAGGAGGGCCCGTGGGTATATACGAGCAGTACTTC; cdr3_aa: CASSVGGPVGIYEQYF
j_call: TRBJ2-3; v_call: TRBV28; d_call: -; clone_size: -; cdr3_nt: TGTGCCAGCAGTGAGACAGGCAGGGGTACGGATACGCAGTATTTT; cdr3_aa: CASSETGRGTDTQYF
j_call: TRBJ2-5; v_call: TRBV27; d_call: -; clone_size: -; cdr3_nt: TGTGCCAGCAGTTTTGGAGGAACACAAGAGACCCAGTACTTC; cdr3_aa: CASSFGGTQETQYF
j_call: TRBJ1-1; v_call: TRBV28; d_call: -; clone_size: -; cdr3_nt: TGTGCCAGCAGTTTATTGGCCGCCGATTATGAAGCTTTCTTT; cdr3_aa: CASSLLAADYEAFF
j_call: TRBJ2-2; v_call: TRBV5-6; d_call: -; clone_size: -; cdr3_nt: TGTGCCAGCAGCTTGGACGGGAGCAAAGCCGGGGAGCTGTTTTTT; cdr3_aa: CASSLDGSKAGELFF
j_call: TRBJ1-2; v_call: TRBV27; d_call: TRBD1; clone_size: -; cdr3_nt: TGTGCCAGCAGTTTATCGCGGGACAGCTATGGCTACACCTTC; cdr3_aa: CASSLSRDSYGYTF
j_call: TRBJ1-1; v_call: TRBV28; d_call: -; clone_size: -; cdr3_nt: TGTGCCAGCAGTTTGCGCCCGGGGGGATTGGGCACTGAAGCTTTCTTT; cdr3_aa: CASSLRPGGLGTEAFF
j_call: TRBJ1-4; v_call: TRBV18; d_call: -; clone_size: -; cdr3_nt: TGTGCCAGCTCACCAGGCTGGGAAAAACTGTTTTTT; cdr3_aa: CASSPGWEKLFF
j_call: TRBJ2-7; v_call: TRBV5-1; d_call: TRBD1; clone_size: -; cdr3_nt: TGCGCCAGCAGCAGCGGACAGGGACCCTCCTACGAGCAGTACTTC; cdr3_aa: CASSSGQGPSYEQYF
j_call: TRBJ1-3; v_call: TRBV7-8; d_call: -; clone_size: -; cdr3_nt: TGTGCCAGCAGCATAACTCCGATCTCTGGAAACACCATATATTTT; cdr3_aa: CASSITPISGNTIYF
j_call: TRBJ1-1; v_call: TRBV5-1; d_call: -; clone_size: -; cdr3_nt: TGCGCCAGCAGCTTGGGGGCGGGGAACACTGAAGCTTTCTTT; cdr3_aa: CASSLGAGNTEAFF
j_call: TRBJ2-1; v_call: TRBV10-1; d_call: -; clone_size: -; cdr3_nt: TGCGCCAGCAGTGCCTCCCTGTACAATGAGCAGTTCTTC; cdr3_aa: CASSASLYNEQFF
j_call: TRBJ1-5; v_call: TRBV19; d_call: -; clone_size: -; cdr3_nt: TGTGCCAGTAGTTGGGGCAATAGCAATCAGCCCCAGCATTTT; cdr3_aa: CASSWGNSNQPQHF
j_call: TRBJ1-2; v_call: TRBV5-4; d_call: -; clone_size: -; cdr3_nt: TGTGCCAGCAGCTTGGCCCTTCAGGGCGGCTACACCTTC; cdr3_aa: CASSLALQGGYTF
j_call: TRBJ1-6; v_call: TRBV11-2; d_call: -; clone_size: -; cdr3_nt: TGTGCCAGCAGCTCCACCAGGGCGAATTCACCCCTCCACTTT; cdr3_aa: CASSSTRANSPLHF
j_call: TRBJ1-1; v_call: TRBV9; d_call: -; clone_size: -; cdr3_nt: TGTGCCAGCAGCTTGGGGGAGGGCACTGAAGCTTTCTTT; cdr3_aa: CASSLGEGTEAFF
j_call: TRBJ2-1; v_call: TRBV6-6; d_call: -; clone_size: -; cdr3_nt: TGTGCCAGTACAGGACGGATGGGTGTCAATGAGCAGTTCTTC; cdr3_aa: CASTGRMGVNEQFF
j_call: TRBJ1-2; v_call: TRBV30; d_call: -; clone_size: few; cdr3_nt: TGTGCCTGGAGTGTATCGGGGAACTATGGCTACACCTTC; cdr3_aa: CAWSVSGNYGYTF
j_call: TRBJ1-3; v_call: TRBV6-6; d_call: TRBD1; clone_size: -; cdr3_nt: TGTGCCAGCAGTTACTTGACAGGGGGCTCTGGAAACACCATATATTTT; cdr3_aa: CASSYLTGGSGNTIYF
j_call: TRBJ2-3; v_call: TRBV30; d_call: -; clone_size: once; cdr3_nt: TGTGCCTGGAGCTATTTGAACACAGATACGCAGTATTTT; cdr3_aa: CAWSYLNTDTQYF
j_call: TRBJ1-2; v_call: TRBV2; d_call: -; clone_size: few; cdr3_nt: TGTGCCAGCAAATTGGACAGCCGCTATGGCTACACCTTC; cdr3_aa: CASKLDSRYGYTF
j_call: TRBJ1-2; v_call: TRBV5-1; d_call: TRBD1; clone_size: -; cdr3_nt: TGCGCCAGCAGCCCCCCCACAGGGACAGGCTCAGGCGGCTACACCTTC; cdr3_aa: CASSPPTGTGSGGYTF
j_call: TRBJ1-2; v_call: TRBV30; d_call: -; clone_size: -; cdr3_nt: TGTGCCTGGAGTGTAACGGGGTATGGCTACACCTTC; cdr3_aa: CAWSVTGYGYTF
j_call: TRBJ2-7; v_call: TRBV9; d_call: -; clone_size: -; cdr3_nt: TGTGCCAGCAGCGTAGGTATGGACTCGTTCTACGAGCAGTACTTC; cdr3_aa: CASSVGMDSFYEQYF
j_call: TRBJ2-7; v_call: TRBV4-3; d_call: TRBD2; clone_size: once; cdr3_nt: TGCGCCAGCAGCCTAGCGCCGGGACTAGCGGGCGAGCAGTACTTC; cdr3_aa: CASSLAPGLAGEQYF
j_call: TRBJ1-1; v_call: TRBV6-5; d_call: TRBD1; clone_size: -; cdr3_nt: TGTGCCAGGACGACAGGGGGGAACACTGAAGCTTTCTTT; cdr3_aa: CARTTGGNTEAFF
j_call: TRBJ1-4; v_call: TRBV5-1; d_call: -; clone_size: -; cdr3_nt: TGCGCCAGCAGCTTGGTTGGGGGCCCTAATGAAAAACTGTTTTTT; cdr3_aa: CASSLVGGPNEKLFF
j_call: TRBJ2-5; v_call: TRBV29-1; d_call: -; clone_size: -; cdr3_nt: TGCAGCGTGGCTAGCGTCGGCGGGCAGACCCAGTACTTC; cdr3_aa: CSVASVGGQTQYF
j_call: TRBJ2-1; v_call: TRBV7-3; d_call: TRBD2; clone_size: -; cdr3_nt: TGTGCCAGCAGCTTGACGGGAGGGCCCTACAATGAGCAGTTCTTC; cdr3_aa: CASSLTGGPYNEQFF
j_call: TRBJ2-5; v_call: TRBV18; d_call: -; clone_size: -; cdr3_nt: TGTGCCAGCTCACCACCCAGAGGGGAGACCCAGTACTTC; cdr3_aa: CASSPPRGETQYF
j_call: TRBJ2-1; v_call: TRBV24-1; d_call: -; clone_size: -; cdr3_nt: TGTGCCACCCAGGGTACCCTCTACAATGAGCAGTTCTTC; cdr3_aa: CATQGTLYNEQFF
j_call: TRBJ2-7; v_call: TRBV5-1; d_call: -; clone_size: -; cdr3_nt: TGCGCCAGCAGCTTGGCGGATCACGGGTTGGGCGAGCAGTACTTC; cdr3_aa: CASSLADHGLGEQYF
j_call: TRBJ2-5; v_call: TRBV5-1; d_call: TRBD2; clone_size: -; cdr3_nt: TGCGCCAGCACGGTAAACGCCGGGACTAGCGGTGAGACCCAGTACTTC; cdr3_aa: CASTVNAGTSGETQYF
j_call: TRBJ1-1; v_call: TRBV28; d_call: TRBD1; clone_size: -; cdr3_nt: TGTGCCAGCAGTCCCCTGGAGGCAGGGGGTTTGGGTGAAGCTTTCTTT; cdr3_aa: CASSPLEAGGLGEAFF
j_call: TRBJ2-1; v_call: TRBV28; d_call: TRBD2; clone_size: -; cdr3_nt: TGTGCCAGCAGTTTCGCGACTAGCGGGAGAGACGAGCAGTTCTTC; cdr3_aa: CASSFATSGRDEQFF
j_call: TRBJ2-3; v_call: TRBV2; d_call: TRBD1; clone_size: -; cdr3_nt: TGTGCCAGCAGCCGGGACAGCTCCACCACAGATACGCAGTATTTT; cdr3_aa: CASSRDSSTTDTQYF